Below are 27 T cell receptor beta chains sequenced from a single sample in a study of OX40 agonist ivuxolimab in advanced cancers. The protocol was immunoSEQ multiplex PCR, while the TCRdb copy is restricted to in-frame clones and leaves out a portion. The sample records 13,000 or so clones, around 86% being singletons. The sequences come from CD4+ or CD8+ T cells sorted from blood, collected in a trial of the OX40 agonist ivuxolimab. These TCRs come from an adult with an advanced solid tumor such as melanoma, head and neck, liver or kidney cancer.

The chain uses TRBV27 and TRBJ2-7; perhaps TRBD2 as D (6 bases). The CDR3 is made up of 12 amino acids. From germline, CDR1 is MNHEY and CDR2 SMNVEV (reference sequence). V lost 8 bases to trimming and J lost 0 bases, with 8 bases between them. The CDR3 bases are TGTGCCAGCCGGGACTTCTCCTACGAGCAGTACTTC. This codes for CASRDFSYEQYF.

A remark on this clone: A much bigger clone sits one base away, suggesting this may be a read error. The rearrangement uses TRBV29-1 and TRBJ1-4; TRBD1 agrees at 8 bases. The germline gives CDR1 SQVTM, CDR2 ANQGSEA. CDR3 length: 19 amino acids. CDR3 loop: CRVGGGVWGQVFTNEKLFF. CDR3 DNA sequence: TGCCGCGTTGGGGGGGGCGTGTGGGGACAGGTCTTCACTAATGAAAAACTGTTTTTT.

The chain links TRBV9 to TRBJ1-2; 9 nucleotides agree with TRBD1. Germline loops: CDR1 SGDLS, CDR2 YYNGEE. Losses at the gene ends were 4 bases for V and 2 bases for J; bases not matched to a gene: 9. This CDR3 comprises 16 residues. The chain's CDR3 is CASSPVTGTGNYGYTF. CDR3 DNA sequence: TGTGCCAGCAGCCCTGTAACTGGGACAGGGAACTATGGCTACACCTTC.

J is TRBJ2-1 and V is TRBV5-6; either TRBD1 or TRBD2 may supply D (5 bases each). The V end lost 0 bases, the J end lost 4 bases, and 11 bases lay between the germline ends. The germline CDR1 and CDR2 sequences are SGHDT and YYEEEE. The CDR3 consists of 15 residues. CDR3 protein: CASSLDRDGYNEQFF. The DNA of the CDR3 is TGTGCCAGCAGCTTGGATAGGGACGGTTACAATGAGCAGTTCTTC.

The rearrangement links TRBV29-1 to TRBJ2-7, with D tentatively TRBD1 (5 bases). The CDR3 length is 11 residues. Germline-derived CDR1 and CDR2 are SQVTM and ANQGSEA. V gave up 8 bases and J gave up 2 bases, with 10 bases separating them. As DNA, the CDR3 is TGCAGCTGCAGGGATACCTACGAGCAGTACTTC. Its translation: CSCRDTYEQYF.

In this sample, this clone turned up a few times. The CDR3 coding sequence is TGTGCCAGTAGTATTGGTGTGTCAGGAACCTACGAGCAGTACTTC. Translation: CASSIGVSGTYEQYF. V and J are TRBV19 and TRBJ2-7, with unresolved D. Germline V gene lookup returns CDR1 LNHDA and CDR2 SQIVND (reference sequence). The CDR3 loop spans 15 amino acids. V lost 3 bases and J lost 2, with 14 bases in between.

The rearrangement links TRBV19 to TRBJ2-3; D gene uncertain. CDR3 length equals 18 residues. Germline loops: CDR1 LNHDA, CDR2 SQIVND (reference sequence). Deletions cut 0 bases from V and 0 bases from J, with 16 bases between. The CDR3 here is CASSIDYGAFTSTDTQYF. The CDR3 region has the DNA TGTGCCAGTAGTATAGATTATGGTGCCTTTACTAGCACAGATACGCAGTATTTT.

This chain connects TRBV21-1 to TRBJ2-7; whether TRBD2, the table's D call, matches the DNA was not checked. TRBV21-1 is a listed pseudogene. The CDR3 loop spans 8 amino acids. CDR3 DNA: TGTGCCAGCACCCGTAGCCGCTTC. This codes for CASTRSRF.

The V and J genes are TRBV9 and TRBJ2-7; weak D call: TRBD2 (6 bases). The V gene lost 0 bases and the J gene lost 3 bases, with 16 bases spanning the gap. Germline CDR1 is SGDLS and CDR2 is YYNGEE. This CDR3 contains 16 residues. The chain's CDR3 is CASSVDGGFPNYEQYF. The CDR3 region has the DNA TGTGCCAGCAGCGTAGATGGGGGGTTCCCTAACTACGAGCAGTACTTC.

V is TRBV5-4 and J is TRBJ2-7; 9 bases match TRBD1. The J segment lost 4 bases and the V segment lost 4 bases, leaving 9 bases of the junction unmatched. Germline CDR1 is SGHNT and CDR2 is YYREEE (reference sequence). The CDR3 runs to 15 residues. In nucleotides, the CDR3 is TGTGCCAGCAGCCCGGAGGACAGGGGTCGGTACGAGCAGTACTTC. As protein: CASSPEDRGRYEQYF.

The J gene is TRBJ2-7, the V gene TRBV27, with D perhaps TRBD1 (5 bases). Germline CDR1 and CDR2: MNHEY and SMNVEV (reference sequence). Trimming removed 2 bases from V and 2 bases from J, with 10 bases in between. The CDR3 is made up of 14 amino acids. The CDR3 nucleotides read TGTGCCAGCAGTTTAACAGGACGGCCCTACGAGCAGTACTTC. This sequence encodes CASSLTGRPYEQYF.

V is TRBV19 and J is TRBJ2-7; 8 nucleotides align to TRBD2. V lost 1 base and J lost 0; bases outside the gene matches: 2. The germline V gene has CDR1 LNHDA and CDR2 SQIVND (reference sequence). The CDR3 runs to 15 residues. The CDR3 DNA sequence: TGTGCCAGTAGTATAGCGGGGGGGAGCTCCTACGAGCAGTACTTC. Translated, it gives CASSIAGGSSYEQYF.

The V and J genes are TRBV28 and TRBJ1-6; D call uncertain. Germline CDR1 and CDR2: MDHEN and SYDVKM. With 7 bases removed from V and 5 bases from J, the gap between germline ends came to 15 bases. CDR3 length: 15 amino acids. This chain's CDR3 is CASNILGTDNSPLHF. In DNA, the CDR3 is TGTGCCAGCAACATCCTAGGCACAGATAATTCACCCCTCCACTTT.

This clone was detected once. This sequence joins TRBV14 and TRBJ2-1, with 11 bases lining up with TRBD2. CDR3 length equals 17 residues. The germline CDR1 and CDR2 sequences are SGHDN and FVKESK. V shed 4 bases, J shed 4 bases, and the junction held 9 bases outside the gene matches. CDR3 loop: CASSPNLAGGAYNEQFF. The CDR3 DNA is TGTGCCAGCAGCCCGAACCTAGCGGGGGGCGCTTACAATGAGCAGTTCTTC.

The chain carries TRBV6-6 and TRBJ2-3; unclear D gene. V lost 1 base and J 0 bases, leaving 5 bases between the germline ends. CDR1 and CDR2 (germline): MNHNY, SVGAGI (reference sequence). The CDR3 has 14 residues. The CDR3 DNA reads as TGTGCCAGCAGTTACTATGGGAGCACAGATACGCAGTATTTT. As protein: CASSYYGSTDTQYF.

V is TRBV5-6 and J is TRBJ2-4; a weak D match, TRBD2 (6 bases). CDR1 SGHDT and CDR2 YYEEEE come from the germline V gene. Between the trimmed V and J ends, which lost 0 bases and 1 base, there was a span of 11 bases. The length of the CDR3 is 16 residues. This CDR3 is CASSLAGGLAKNIQYF. In DNA, the CDR3 is TGTGCCAGCAGCTTGGCAGGAGGGTTGGCCAAAAACATTCAGTACTTC. Using reference TRBV5-6 and TRBJ2-4 for the parts outside the CDR3, the full variable domain is DAGVTQSPTHLIKTRGQQVTLRCSPKSGHDTVSWYQQALGQGPQFIFQYYEEEERQRGNFPDRFSGHQFPNYSSELNVNALLLGDSALYLCASSLAGGLAKNIQYFGAGTRLSVL.

This chain links TRBV5-5 with TRBJ1-2; D possibly corresponds to TRBD1 (6 bases). Germline loops: CDR1 SGHKS, CDR2 YYEKEE (reference sequence). The CDR3 totals 14 residues. V gave up 4 bases and J gave up 5 bases, with 15 bases separating them. CDR3 coding DNA: TGTGCCAGCAGCCCGGACAGCGGAGGGTATGGCTACACCTTC. Its translation: CASSPDSGGYGYTF.

The CDR3 is CASSLEGGGYEQYF. The CDR3 DNA sequence: TGTGCCAGCAGCTTAGAGGGGGGGGGCTACGAGCAGTACTTC. The rearrangement links TRBV7-6 to TRBJ2-7; D might be TRBD2 (7 bases). The CDR3 covers 14 residues. The germline CDR1 and CDR2 sequences are SGHVS and FNYEAQ. The V end lost 1 base, the J end lost 3 bases, and 10 bases lay between the germline ends.

The V call is TRBV25-1, the J call TRBJ2-7; TRBD1 matches at 11 bases. With 3 bases clipped from V and 4 bases from J, the junction kept 2 bases outside the gene matches. Germline V gives CDR1 MGHDK, CDR2 SYGVNS. There are 14 residues in the CDR3. CDR3 nucleotides: TGTGCCAGCAGTGACCGGGACAGGGGGTACGAGCAGTACTTC. It yields the protein CASSDRDRGYEQYF.

This clone came up a few times. The chain carries TRBV11-2 and TRBJ1-1; D is undetermined. CDR1 SGHAT and CDR2 FQNNGV come from the germline V gene. This CDR3 is built from 13 residues. The V and J ends lost 1 base and 2 bases respectively, with 5 bases between them. DNA of the CDR3: TGTGCCAGCAGCTTAGGGGTCAACACTGAAGCTTTCTTT. It translates to CASSLGVNTEAFF. Full variable domain (rest looked up from reference TRBV11-2 and TRBJ1-1): EAGVAQSPRYKIIEKRQSVAFWCNPISGHATLYWYQQILGQGPKLLIQFQNNGVVDDSQLPKDRFSAERLKGVDSTLKIQPAKLEDSAVYLCASSLGVNTEAFFGQGTRLTVV.

V usage is TRBV9 and J usage is TRBJ2-1; 12 bases are shared with TRBD1. The CDR3 loop spans 15 amino acids. Germline trimming cut 6 bases from V and 7 bases from J; bases unmatched to any gene: 8. CDR1 is SGDLS and CDR2 is YYNGEE in the germline V gene. The CDR3 region has the DNA TGTGCCAGCAACCACGGGACAGGGGGCATAAATGAGCAGTTCTTC. This sequence encodes CASNHGTGGINEQFF.

This clone appeared once. This sequence joins TRBV29-1 and TRBJ2-7; D is ambiguous. The CDR3 loop spans 12 amino acids. Between the trimmed V and J ends, which lost 7 bases and 2 bases, there was a span of 12 bases. Germline values: CDR1 SQVTM, CDR2 ANQGSEA. Written as DNA, the CDR3 is TGCAGCGCAAGATCTGGGACCTACGAGCAGTACTTC. Residues: CSARSGTYEQYF.

The V gene is TRBV4-1, the J gene TRBJ1-1, with unresolved D. Per the germline V gene, CDR1 is MGHRA and CDR2 is YSYEKL. V gave up 0 bases and J gave up 5 bases, with 7 bases separating them. CDR3 length equals 13 residues. The CDR3 loop reads CASSQDRETEAFF. Here the CDR3 DNA reads TGCGCCAGCAGCCAAGATCGGGAAACTGAAGCTTTCTTT.

This clone was counted once. The chain is built from TRBV7-9 and TRBJ1-1; perhaps TRBD1 as D (6 bases). V shed 5 bases and J shed 5 bases, with 21 bases lying between them. Looked up from germline, CDR1 is SEHNR and CDR2 is FQNEAQ (reference sequence). CDR3 length equals 16 residues. The chain's CDR3 is CASSPTNRAGQTEAFF. In DNA, the CDR3 is TGTGCCAGCAGCCCGACCAACAGGGCCGGCCAGACTGAAGCTTTCTTT. The complete variable domain, with remaining parts taken from reference TRBV7-9 and TRBJ1-1, reads DTGVSQNPRHKITKRGQNVTFRCDPISEHNRLYWYRQTLGQGPEFLTYFQNEAQLEKSRLLSDRFSAERPKGSFSTLEIQRTEQGDSAMYLCASSPTNRAGQTEAFFGQGTRLTVV.

V is TRBV27 and J is TRBJ2-3; D tentatively reads TRBD1 or TRBD2 (7 bases each). V lost 8 bases to trimming and J lost 0 bases, with 21 bases between them. The CDR3 length is 17 residues. Germline assignment: CDR1 MNHEY and CDR2 SMNVEV (reference sequence). The CDR3 loop reads CASQGGLARASTDTQYF. CDR3 DNA sequence: TGTGCCAGCCAGGGGGGGCTGGCGCGAGCTAGCACAGATACGCAGTATTTT.

This chain uses TRBV7-9 with TRBJ1-1, with D perhaps matching TRBD1 (5 bases). Germline V gene lookup returns CDR1 SEHNR and CDR2 FQNEAQ (reference sequence). The CDR3 length is 14 residues. Trimming took off 5 bases at V and 1 base at J, with 11 bases between the two ends. CDR3 in amino acids: CASSGGVWNTEAFF. The CDR3 coding sequence is TGTGCCAGCAGCGGGGGAGTCTGGAACACTGAAGCTTTCTTT. Combining the CDR3 with reference TRBV7-9 and TRBJ1-1 gives the whole variable domain DTGVSQNPRHKITKRGQNVTFRCDPISEHNRLYWYRQTLGQGPEFLTYFQNEAQLEKSRLLSDRFSAERPKGSFSTLEIQRTEQGDSAMYLCASSGGVWNTEAFFGQGTRLTVV.

The chain employs TRBV6-5 and TRBJ2-5; D gene uncertain. V lost 2 bases and J lost 1, with 11 bases in between. The germline V gene has CDR1 MNHEY and CDR2 SVGAGI. This CDR3 is 15 amino acids long. The CDR3: CASSYEDDGQETQYF. In nucleotides, the CDR3 is TGTGCCAGCAGTTACGAAGATGACGGCCAAGAGACCCAGTACTTC.